This TCR beta chain was obtained from a study of blood T cell repertoires in COVID-19. As for the study in general: Spain, Italy and the United States supplied samples that represented acute and convalescent COVID-19.

Individuals in the exposed group had encountered a COVID-19 case within 2 weeks preceding study entry. Per the original data handling: Quantification of nucleated cells was approximated via reference gene primer amplification. TCRdb keeps only in-frame clones here, not all; method: immunoSEQ multiplex PCR. V, J and clone size derive from that table, while D and trimming were established from the DNA sequence. The repertoire holds 200,000 to 250,000 clones, with about 90% as singletons. The CDR3 has 14 amino acids. Per germline, CDR1 MNHEY and CDR2 SVGAGI. Trimming at V came to 1 base and at J to 8 bases, leaving 5 bases not matched to a gene.

The sample comprised PBMCs or T cells enriched from blood (not recorded which). The clonotype was recovered from a woman in her 30s who had been exposed to COVID-19. This rearrangement joins TRBV6-5 to TRBJ2-1, with 7 positions matching TRBD2. Here the CDR3 reads CASSYLTSLDEQFF. CDR3 nucleotide sequence: TGTGCCAGCAGTTACTTGACTAGCCTCGATGAGCAGTTCTTC.